In its sample, the clone carrying this T cell receptor beta chain was seen many times. What it binds is not known. The authors made TCR beta libraries by quantitative 5'-RACE with molecular barcodes. TCRdb recomputed calls from the 5' RACE reads with MiXCR, one row per CDR3 protein. The sample contains approximately 250,000 distinct CDR3 sequences, less than 9.5% of which appear only once. This entry is derived from a study of CD8 T cells in ankylosing spondylitis. Germline V lookup: CDR1 ENHRY, CDR2 SYGVKD. J was trimmed by 7 bases and V by 5 bases; bases with no gene match: 7. The CDR3 loop spans 16 amino acids. The study's findings and limits: Disease-linked clones were found to be CD8+ and relatively rare in peripheral blood. In reactive arthritis synovial fluid and blood, some motif variants had been reported before. Matched ankylosing spondylitis synovial fluid reportedly contained a significantly enriched population of disease-linked clones.

This sequence originates from a female donor with ankylosing spondylitis or in good health (not recorded which). The source material was blood, either unsorted or a sorted T cell fraction (not recorded which). The chain joins TRBV10-3 to TRBJ2-1; 14 bases fit TRBD2. The CDR3 nucleotides read TGTGCCATCAGTAGATGGGGGACTAGCGGGAGTAATGAGCAGTTCTTC. The encoded protein is CAISRWGTSGSNEQFF.